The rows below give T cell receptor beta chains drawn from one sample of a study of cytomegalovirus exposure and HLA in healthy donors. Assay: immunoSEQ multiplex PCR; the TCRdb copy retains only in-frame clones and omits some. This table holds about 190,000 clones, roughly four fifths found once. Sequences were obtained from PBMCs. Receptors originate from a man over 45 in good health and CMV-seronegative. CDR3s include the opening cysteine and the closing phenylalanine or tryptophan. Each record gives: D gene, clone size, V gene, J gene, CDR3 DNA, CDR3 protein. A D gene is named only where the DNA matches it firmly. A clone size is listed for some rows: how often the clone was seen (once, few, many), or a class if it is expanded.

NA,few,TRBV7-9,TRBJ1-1,TGTGCCAGCAGCTTAGCCTTTTCGGGAAACACTGAAGCTTTCTTT,CASSLAFSGNTEAFF
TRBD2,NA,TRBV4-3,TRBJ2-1,TGCGCCAGCAGCCAAGATATAGCGGGGGCCTACAATGAGCAGTTCTTC,CASSQDIAGAYNEQFF
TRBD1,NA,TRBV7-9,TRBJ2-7,TGTGCCAGCAGCCCGTCGGGACAGGGGGCTAGGGAGCAGTACTTC,CASSPSGQGAREQYF
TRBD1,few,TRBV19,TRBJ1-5,TGTGCCAGTAGTGCTAACAGGGGGAGGGATCAGCCCCAGCATTTT,CASSANRGRDQPQHF
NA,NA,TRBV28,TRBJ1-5,TGTGCCATCAACCGGGACTCCTCTAGACCCCAGCATTTT,CAINRDSSRPQHF
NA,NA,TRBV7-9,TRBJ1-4,TGTGCCAGCAGCTTAGGTGTTGGCGAAAAACTGTTTTTT,CASSLGVGEKLFF
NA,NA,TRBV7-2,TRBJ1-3,TGTGCCAGCAGCCCCCGGGGGGACTCTGGAAACACCATATATTTT,CASSPRGDSGNTIYF
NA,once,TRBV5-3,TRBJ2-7,TGTGCCAGAAGCGGTGGAGGGTGCTACTACGAGCAGTACTTC,CARSGGGCYYEQYF
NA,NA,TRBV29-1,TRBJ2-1,TGCAGCGTCTCAAGCGCCTTTTATTCGTCCAGGGGCAATGAGCAGTTCTTC,CSVSSAFYSSRGNEQFF
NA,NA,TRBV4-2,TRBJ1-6,TGTGCCAGCAGCCAGGGCAGGGGATATAATTCACCCCTCCACTTT,CASSQGRGYNSPLHF
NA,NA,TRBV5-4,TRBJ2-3,TGTGCCAGCAGGCTAGCCGGCACAGATACGCAGTATTTT,CASRLAGTDTQYF
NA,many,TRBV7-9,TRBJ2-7,TGTGCCAGCAGCTTATCCGGAGTGGAGCAGTACTTC,CASSLSGVEQYF
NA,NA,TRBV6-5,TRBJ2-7,TGTGCCAGCAGTTACTCGACTCGCCCCTACGAGCAGTACTTC,CASSYSTRPYEQYF
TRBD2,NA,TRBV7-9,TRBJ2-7,TGTGCCAGCAGCTTCTCTAGCGGTCCCTACGAGCAGTACTTC,CASSFSSGPYEQYF
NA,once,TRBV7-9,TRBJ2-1,TGTGCCAGCAGCTTAGCGGCCAGTAATGAGCAGTTCTTC,CASSLAASNEQFF
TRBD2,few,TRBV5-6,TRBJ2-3,TGTGCCAGCAGCCCCCTAGCGGGGAGCACAGATACGCAGTATTTT,CASSPLAGSTDTQYF
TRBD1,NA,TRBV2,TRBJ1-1,TGTGCCAGCGGTAACAGGGGGCGGACTGAAGCTTTCTTT,CASGNRGRTEAFF
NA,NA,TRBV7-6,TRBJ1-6,TGTGCCAGCAGCCCCGAGGGAAGGAGGTTCAATTCACCCCTCCACTTT,CASSPEGRRFNSPLHF
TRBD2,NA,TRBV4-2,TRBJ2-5,TGTGCCAGCAGCCAAGATAGGACTAGTAGAGAGACCCAGTACTTC,CASSQDRTSRETQYF
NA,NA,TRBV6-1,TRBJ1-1,TGTGCCAGCAGAGGAGCCGGATTTAACACTGAAGCTTTCTTT,CASRGAGFNTEAFF
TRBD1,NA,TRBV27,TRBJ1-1,TGTGCCAGCAGTTTATCGTCATCAGGGGGCCCCAGACGAGGAGCTTTCTTT,CASSLSSSGGPRRGAFF
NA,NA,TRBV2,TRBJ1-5,TGTGCCAGCAGTGAGGCAGGGACAAACAATCAGCCCCAGCATTTT,CASSEAGTNNQPQHF
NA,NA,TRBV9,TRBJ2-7,TGTGCCAGCAGCCCAAGGGGGATCGGTTACGAGCAGTACTTC,CASSPRGIGYEQYF
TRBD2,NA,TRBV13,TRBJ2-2,TGTGCCAGCAGCTCCTCCACTAGCGGGGGGCCCACCGGGGAGCTGTTTTTT,CASSSSTSGGPTGELFF
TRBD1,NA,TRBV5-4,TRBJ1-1,TGTGCCAGCAGCTTATGGTCAGGGGGAAACACTGAAGCTTTCTTT,CASSLWSGGNTEAFF
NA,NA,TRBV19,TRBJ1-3,TGTGCCAGTAGTATCCTACCGGGTGGTTCTGGAAACACCATATATTTT,CASSILPGGSGNTIYF
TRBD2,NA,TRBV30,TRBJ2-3,TGTGCCTGGAGACTAGCGGGAGGGAATACGCAGTATTTT,CAWRLAGGNTQYF
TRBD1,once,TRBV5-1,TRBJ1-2,TGCGCCAGCAGCTTGGGTCGGGACAGGGCTGGCTACACCTTC,CASSLGRDRAGYTF
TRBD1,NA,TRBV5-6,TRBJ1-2,TGTGCCAGCAGCCCGGACAGGAACTATGGCTACACCTTC,CASSPDRNYGYTF
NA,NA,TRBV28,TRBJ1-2,TGTGCCAGCACAATAGGGGGGGACGCCTATGGCTACACCTTC,CASTIGGDAYGYTF
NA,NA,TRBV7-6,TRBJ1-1,TGTGCCAGCAGCAGTCAGGGGCATGAAGCTTTCTTT,CASSSQGHEAFF
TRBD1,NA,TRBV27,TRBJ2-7,TGTGCCAGCAGTTTTTCCGGGGACAGGGGTTCATACGAGCAGTACTTC,CASSFSGDRGSYEQYF
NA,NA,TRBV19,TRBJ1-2,TGTGCCAGTAGTCGCGACGGGGCTAACTATGGCTACACCTTC,CASSRDGANYGYTF
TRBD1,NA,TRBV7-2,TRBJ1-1,TGTGCCAGCAGCGCTACAGGGGGCCTCACTGAAGCTTTCTTT,CASSATGGLTEAFF
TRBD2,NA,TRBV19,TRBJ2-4,TGTGCCAGTAGTCCCCAGAGAGCGGGGTTAGAAAACATTCAGTACTTC,CASSPQRAGLENIQYF
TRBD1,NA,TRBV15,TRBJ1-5,TGTGCCACCAGCCGGGACAGAGGGGCCGAGCCCCAGCATTTT,CATSRDRGAEPQHF
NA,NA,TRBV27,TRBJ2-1,TGTGCCAGCAGTTTATATGCACAGGGTGAGCAGTTCTTC,CASSLYAQGEQFF
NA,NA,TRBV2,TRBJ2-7,TGTGCCAGCAGTGAAACCGCAGGGAATTACGAGCAGTACTTC,CASSETAGNYEQYF
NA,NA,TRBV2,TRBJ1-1,TGTGCCAGCAGAGGACAGTACTCGAACACTGAAGCTTTCTTT,CASRGQYSNTEAFF
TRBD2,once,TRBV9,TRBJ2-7,TGTGCCAGCAGCGTAGAGCCTAGCGGGACTTACGAGCAGTACTTC,CASSVEPSGTYEQYF
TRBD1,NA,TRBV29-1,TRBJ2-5,TGCAGCGTTAAGGGACAGACGTACCAAGAGACCCAGTACTTC,CSVKGQTYQETQYF
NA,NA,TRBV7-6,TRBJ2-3,TGTGCCAGCAGCTTACAACAGCTCAGCACAGATACGCAGTATTTT,CASSLQQLSTDTQYF
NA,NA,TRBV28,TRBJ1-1,TGTGCCAGCAGTTTAAACCCCTCCGCTAGGACTGAAGCTTTCTTT,CASSLNPSARTEAFF
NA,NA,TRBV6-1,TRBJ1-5,TGTGCCAGCAGTGAAGGAAGAGGGTCAAGCAATCAGCCCCAGCATTTT,CASSEGRGSSNQPQHF
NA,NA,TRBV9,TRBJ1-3,TGTGCCAGCAGCGTTCGCCACGTACAGGGAACCGGAAACACCATATATTTT,CASSVRHVQGTGNTIYF
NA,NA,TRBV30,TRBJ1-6,TGTGCCTGGAGTGCCGGACAGAGTATTAATTCACCCCTCCACTTT,CAWSAGQSINSPLHF
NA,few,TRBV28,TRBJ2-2,TGTGCCAGCAGCCTTGTGGGCGGGGGCACCTACACCGGGGAGCTGTTTTTT,CASSLVGGGTYTGELFF
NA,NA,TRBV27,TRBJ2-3,TGTGCCAGCAGTTTCTGGGGAGCGCAGTATTTT,CASSFWGAQYF
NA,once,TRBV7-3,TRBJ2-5,TGTGCCAGCAGCTTAGGGGCCGGCCGAAGAGAGACCCAGTACTTC,CASSLGAGRRETQYF
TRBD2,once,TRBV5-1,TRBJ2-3,TGCGCCAGCAGCTTGGGGTCCGGGACTAGCGGGGGGACAGATACGCAGTATTTT,CASSLGSGTSGGTDTQYF
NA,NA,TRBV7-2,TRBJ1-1,TGTGCCAGCAGCTTAGTACCTATGAACACTGAAGCTTTCTTT,CASSLVPMNTEAFF
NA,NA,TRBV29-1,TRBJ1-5,TGCAGCGTTGAAGAGGTGGCAGGGCAGCCCCAGCATTTT,CSVEEVAGQPQHF
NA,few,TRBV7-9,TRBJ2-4,TGTGCCAGCAGCTTAGCGAGGGCGCAAGCCAAAAACATTCAGTACTTC,CASSLARAQAKNIQYF
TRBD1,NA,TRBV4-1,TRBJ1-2,TGCGCCAGCAGCCAGATATCCGGGACAGGGGGCCGGGGCTACACCTTC,CASSQISGTGGRGYTF
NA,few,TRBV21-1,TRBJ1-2,TGTGCCAGCACCCAAGGGGATAAAACAGCCAACTATGGCTACACCTTC,CASTQGDKTANYGYTF
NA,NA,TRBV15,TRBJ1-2,TGTGCCACCAGCAGAGACAGACAAACTGGCTATGGCTACACCTTC,CATSRDRQTGYGYTF
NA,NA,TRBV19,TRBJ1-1,TGTGCCAGTAGTATAGGCAGGGCGAACACTGAAGCTTTCTTT,CASSIGRANTEAFF
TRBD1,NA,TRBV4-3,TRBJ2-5,TGCGCCAGCAGCCAAGCACGCAGGGGGCGAGAGACCCAGTACTTC,CASSQARRGRETQYF
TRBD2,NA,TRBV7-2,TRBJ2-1,TGTGCCAGCAGCACGAGGGCGACTAGCGGCTACAATGAGCAGTTCTTC,CASSTRATSGYNEQFF